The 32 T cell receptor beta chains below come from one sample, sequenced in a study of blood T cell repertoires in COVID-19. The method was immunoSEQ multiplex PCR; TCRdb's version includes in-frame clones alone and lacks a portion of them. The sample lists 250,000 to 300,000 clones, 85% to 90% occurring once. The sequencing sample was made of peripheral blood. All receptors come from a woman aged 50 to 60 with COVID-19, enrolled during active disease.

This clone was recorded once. This CDR3 reads CASKLDSRNTEAFF. The CDR3 DNA reads TGCGCCAGCAAACTGGACAGTAGGAACACTGAAGCTTTCTTT. The chain uses TRBV10-1 and TRBJ1-1; possibly TRBD1 for D (6 bases). The CDR3 has 14 amino acids. From germline, CDR1 is WNHNN and CDR2 SYGVQD (reference sequence). The V and J ends lost 7 bases and 1 base respectively, with 13 bases between them.

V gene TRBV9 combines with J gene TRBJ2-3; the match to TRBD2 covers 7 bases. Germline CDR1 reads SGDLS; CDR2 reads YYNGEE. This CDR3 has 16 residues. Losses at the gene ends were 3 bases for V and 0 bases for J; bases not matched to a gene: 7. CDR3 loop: CASSGLGLGSTDTQYF. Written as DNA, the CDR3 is TGTGCCAGCAGCGGCCTAGGACTAGGGAGCACAGATACGCAGTATTTT.

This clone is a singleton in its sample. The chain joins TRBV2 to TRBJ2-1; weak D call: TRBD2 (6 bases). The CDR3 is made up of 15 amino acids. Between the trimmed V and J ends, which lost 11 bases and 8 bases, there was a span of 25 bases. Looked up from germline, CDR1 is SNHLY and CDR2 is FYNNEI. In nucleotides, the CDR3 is TGTGCCCGTGGCGAGGCAGGGACTCTTTCACATGAGCAGTTCTTC. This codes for CARGEAGTLSHEQFF.

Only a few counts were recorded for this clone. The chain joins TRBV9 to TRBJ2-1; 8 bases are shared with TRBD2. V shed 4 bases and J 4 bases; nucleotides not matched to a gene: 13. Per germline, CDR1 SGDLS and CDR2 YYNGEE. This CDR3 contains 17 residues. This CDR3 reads CASSPRLGRANYNEQFF. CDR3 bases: TGTGCCAGCAGCCCCCGACTCGGGAGGGCCAATTACAATGAGCAGTTCTTC.

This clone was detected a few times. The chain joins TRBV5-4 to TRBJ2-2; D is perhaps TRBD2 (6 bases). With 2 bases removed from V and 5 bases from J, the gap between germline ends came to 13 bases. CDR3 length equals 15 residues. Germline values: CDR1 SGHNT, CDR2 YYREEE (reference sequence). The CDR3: CASSFHGGRTGELFF. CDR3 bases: TGTGCCAGCAGCTTCCATGGAGGGAGAACCGGGGAGCTGTTTTTT.

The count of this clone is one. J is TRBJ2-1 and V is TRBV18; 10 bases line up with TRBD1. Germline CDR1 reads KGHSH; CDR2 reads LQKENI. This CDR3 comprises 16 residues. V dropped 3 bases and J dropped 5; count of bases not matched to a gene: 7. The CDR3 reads CASSPRGDRGNNEQFF. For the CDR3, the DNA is TGTGCCAGCTCACCTCGTGGGGACAGGGGAAACAATGAGCAGTTCTTC.

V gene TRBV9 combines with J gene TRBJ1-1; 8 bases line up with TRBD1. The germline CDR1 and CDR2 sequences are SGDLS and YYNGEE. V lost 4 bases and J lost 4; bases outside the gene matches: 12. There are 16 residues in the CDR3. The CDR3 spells CASSPIPGGEGTEAFF. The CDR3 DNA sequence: TGTGCCAGCAGCCCAATCCCAGGGGGCGAGGGCACTGAAGCTTTCTTT.

In DNA, the CDR3 is TGTGCCAGCAGGAGACAGGCCGGCGCAACTAATGAAAAACTGTTTTTT. This codes for CASRRQAGATNEKLFF. This chain connects TRBV27 to TRBJ1-4; D may be TRBD1 (6 bases). Germline loops: CDR1 MNHEY, CDR2 SMNVEV (reference sequence). The CDR3 length is 16 residues. Trimming shortened V by 6 bases and J by 0 bases, and 14 bases separated the two germline ends.

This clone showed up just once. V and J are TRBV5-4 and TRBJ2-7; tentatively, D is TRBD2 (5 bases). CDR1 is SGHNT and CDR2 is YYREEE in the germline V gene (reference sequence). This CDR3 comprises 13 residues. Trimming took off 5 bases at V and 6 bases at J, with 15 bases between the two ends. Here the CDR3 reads CASSDGLEGEQYF. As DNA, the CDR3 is TGTGCCAGCAGTGACGGACTCGAAGGCGAGCAGTACTTC.

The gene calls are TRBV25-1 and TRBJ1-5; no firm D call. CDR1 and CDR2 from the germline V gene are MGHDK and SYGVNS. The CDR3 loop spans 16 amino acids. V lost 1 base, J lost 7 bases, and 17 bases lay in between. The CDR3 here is CASSEFSHTIKQPQHF. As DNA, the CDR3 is TGTGCCAGCAGTGAATTTAGCCACACGATCAAGCAGCCCCAGCATTTT.

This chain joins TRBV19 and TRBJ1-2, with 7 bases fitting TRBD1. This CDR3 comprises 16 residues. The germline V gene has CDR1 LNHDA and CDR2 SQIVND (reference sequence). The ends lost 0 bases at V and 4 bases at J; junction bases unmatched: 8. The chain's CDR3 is CASSIDRTGSTYGYTF. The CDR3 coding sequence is TGTGCCAGTAGTATAGACCGGACAGGATCCACCTATGGCTACACCTTC.

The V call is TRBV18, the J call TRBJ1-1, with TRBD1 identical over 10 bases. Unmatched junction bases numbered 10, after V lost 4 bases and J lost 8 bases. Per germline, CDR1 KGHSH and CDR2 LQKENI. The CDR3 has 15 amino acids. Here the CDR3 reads CASSQSGTGALEAFF. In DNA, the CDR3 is TGTGCCAGCTCACAGTCCGGGACAGGGGCGTTGGAAGCTTTCTTT. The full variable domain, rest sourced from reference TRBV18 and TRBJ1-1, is NAGVMQNPRHLVRRRGQEARLRCSPMKGHSHVYWYRQLPEEGLKFMVYLQKENIIDESGMPKERFSAEFPKEGPSILRIQQVVRGDSAAYFCASSQSGTGALEAFFGQGTRLTVV.

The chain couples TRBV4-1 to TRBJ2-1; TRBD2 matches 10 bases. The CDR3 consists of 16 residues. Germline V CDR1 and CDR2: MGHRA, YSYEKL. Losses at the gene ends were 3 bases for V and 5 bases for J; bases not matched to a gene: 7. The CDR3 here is CASSHITSGTNNEQFF. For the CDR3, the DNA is TGCGCCAGCAGCCATATTACTAGCGGGACTAACAATGAGCAGTTCTTC.

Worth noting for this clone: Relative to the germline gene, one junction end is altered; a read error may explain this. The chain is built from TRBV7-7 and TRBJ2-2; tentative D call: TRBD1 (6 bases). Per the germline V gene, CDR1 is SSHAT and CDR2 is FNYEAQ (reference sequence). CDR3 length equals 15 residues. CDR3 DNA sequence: TGTGCTAGCAGCCTCAACAGGGCCAACACCGGGGAGCTGTTTTTT. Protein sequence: CASSLNRANTGELFF.

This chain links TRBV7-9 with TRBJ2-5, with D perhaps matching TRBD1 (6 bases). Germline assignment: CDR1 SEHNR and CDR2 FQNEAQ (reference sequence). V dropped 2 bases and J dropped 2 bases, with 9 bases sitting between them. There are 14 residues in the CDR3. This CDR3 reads CASSLQGSQETQYF. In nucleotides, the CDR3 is TGTGCCAGCAGCTTACAGGGGAGTCAAGAGACCCAGTACTTC.

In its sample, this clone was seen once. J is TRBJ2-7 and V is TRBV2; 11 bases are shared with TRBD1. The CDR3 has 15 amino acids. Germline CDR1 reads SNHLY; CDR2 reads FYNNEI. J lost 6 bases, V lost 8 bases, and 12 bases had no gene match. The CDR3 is CASAQRGTGGLEQYF. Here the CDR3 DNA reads TGTGCCAGCGCGCAGCGGGGGACAGGGGGACTCGAGCAGTACTTC.

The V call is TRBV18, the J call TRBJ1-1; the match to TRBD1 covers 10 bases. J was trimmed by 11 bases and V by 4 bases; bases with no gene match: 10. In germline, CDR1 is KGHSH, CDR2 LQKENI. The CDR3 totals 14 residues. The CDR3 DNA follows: TGTGCCAGCTCACTTGACAGGGGGCGCGATCCCGCTTTCTTT. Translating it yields CASSLDRGRDPAFF.

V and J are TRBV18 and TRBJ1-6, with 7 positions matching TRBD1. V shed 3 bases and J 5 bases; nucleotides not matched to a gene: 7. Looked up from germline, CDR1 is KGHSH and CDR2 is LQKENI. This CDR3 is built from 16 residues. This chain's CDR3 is CASSPSPRGNNSPLHF. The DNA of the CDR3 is TGTGCCAGCTCACCCAGCCCCAGGGGGAATAATTCACCCCTCCACTTT. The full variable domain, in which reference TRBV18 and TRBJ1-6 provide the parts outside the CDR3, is NAGVMQNPRHLVRRRGQEARLRCSPMKGHSHVYWYRQLPEEGLKFMVYLQKENIIDESGMPKERFSAEFPKEGPSILRIQQVVRGDSAAYFCASSPSPRGNNSPLHFGNGTRLTVT.

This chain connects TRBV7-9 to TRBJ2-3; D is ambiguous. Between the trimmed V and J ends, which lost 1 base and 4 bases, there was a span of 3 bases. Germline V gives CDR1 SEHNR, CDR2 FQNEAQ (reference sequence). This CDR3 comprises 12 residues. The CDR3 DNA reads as TGTGCCAGCAGCTTAGGAGCAGATACGCAGTATTTT. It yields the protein CASSLGADTQYF.

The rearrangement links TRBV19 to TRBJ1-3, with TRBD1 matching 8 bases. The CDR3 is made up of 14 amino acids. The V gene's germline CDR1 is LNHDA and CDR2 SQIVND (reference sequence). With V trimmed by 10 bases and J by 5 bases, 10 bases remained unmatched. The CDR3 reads CATLAGQDRNTIYF. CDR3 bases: TGTGCCACGCTCGCGGGACAGGATAGAAACACCATATATTTT.

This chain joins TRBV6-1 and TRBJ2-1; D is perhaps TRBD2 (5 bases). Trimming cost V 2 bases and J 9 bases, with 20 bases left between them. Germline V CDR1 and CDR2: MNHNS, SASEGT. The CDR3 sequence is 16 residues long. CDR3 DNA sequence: TGTGCCAGCAGTGAAATGGGAGTTAGCCGCCTGGTTGAGCAGTTCTTC. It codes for CASSEMGVSRLVEQFF.

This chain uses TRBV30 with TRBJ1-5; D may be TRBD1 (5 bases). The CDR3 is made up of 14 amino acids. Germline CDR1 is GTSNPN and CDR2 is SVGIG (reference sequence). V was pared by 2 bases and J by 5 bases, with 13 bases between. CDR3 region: CAWSPGSGHQPQHF. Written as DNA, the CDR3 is TGTGCCTGGAGTCCAGGGTCGGGCCATCAGCCCCAGCATTTT.

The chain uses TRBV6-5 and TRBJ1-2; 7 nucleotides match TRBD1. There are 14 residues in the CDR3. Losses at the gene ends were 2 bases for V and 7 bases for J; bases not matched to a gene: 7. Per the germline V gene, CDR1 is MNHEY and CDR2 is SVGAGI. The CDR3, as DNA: TGTGCCAGCAGTTACCCACAGGGGCTCGGTGGCTACACCTTC. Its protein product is CASSYPQGLGGYTF.

In DNA, the CDR3 is TGTGCCAGCAGCTTGAGGGAAGGCACTGAAGCTTTCTTT. Its protein product is CASSLREGTEAFF. The rearrangement joins TRBV11-1 to TRBJ1-1; no clear D. CDR1 and CDR2 (germline): SGHAT, FQDESV (reference sequence). This CDR3 is 13 amino acids long. The germline V and J ends were trimmed by 3 bases and 4 bases, with 9 bases remaining between them.

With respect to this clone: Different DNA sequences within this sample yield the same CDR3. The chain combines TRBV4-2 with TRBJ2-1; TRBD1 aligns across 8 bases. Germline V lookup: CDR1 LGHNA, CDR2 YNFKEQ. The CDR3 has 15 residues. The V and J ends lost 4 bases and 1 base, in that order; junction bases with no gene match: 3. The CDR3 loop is CASSPGQGSYNEQFF. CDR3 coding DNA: TGTGCCAGCAGCCCCGGACAGGGTTCCTACAATGAGCAGTTCTTC.

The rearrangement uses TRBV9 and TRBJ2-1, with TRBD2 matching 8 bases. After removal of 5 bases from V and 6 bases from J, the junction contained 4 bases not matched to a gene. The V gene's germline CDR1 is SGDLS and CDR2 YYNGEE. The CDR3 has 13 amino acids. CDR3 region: CASSGTRGNEQFF. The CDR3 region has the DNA TGTGCCAGCAGTGGGACTAGAGGCAATGAGCAGTTCTTC.

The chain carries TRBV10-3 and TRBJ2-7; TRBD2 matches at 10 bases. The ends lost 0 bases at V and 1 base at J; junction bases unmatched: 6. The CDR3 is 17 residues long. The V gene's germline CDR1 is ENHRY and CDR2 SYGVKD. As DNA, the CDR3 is TGTGCCATCAGTGAGTCGATGACTAGCGGGTTTTCCTACGAGCAGTACTTC. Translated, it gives CAISESMTSGFSYEQYF.

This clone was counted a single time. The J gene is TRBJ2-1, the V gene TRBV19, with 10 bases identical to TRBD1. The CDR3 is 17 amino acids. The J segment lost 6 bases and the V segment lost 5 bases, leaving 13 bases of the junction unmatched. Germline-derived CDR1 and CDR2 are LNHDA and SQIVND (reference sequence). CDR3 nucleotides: TGTGCCAGTAGTGTGGCATCCCGTCGGACAGGGGGCAATGAGCAGTTCTTC. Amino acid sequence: CASSVASRRTGGNEQFF.

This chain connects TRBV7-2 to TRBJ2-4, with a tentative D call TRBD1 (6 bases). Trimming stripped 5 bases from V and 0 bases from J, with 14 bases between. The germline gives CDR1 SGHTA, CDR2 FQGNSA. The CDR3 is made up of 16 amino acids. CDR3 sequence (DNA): TGTGCCAGCAGCGGAGGACAGACGCTAGCCAAAAACATTCAGTACTTC. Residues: CASSGGQTLAKNIQYF.

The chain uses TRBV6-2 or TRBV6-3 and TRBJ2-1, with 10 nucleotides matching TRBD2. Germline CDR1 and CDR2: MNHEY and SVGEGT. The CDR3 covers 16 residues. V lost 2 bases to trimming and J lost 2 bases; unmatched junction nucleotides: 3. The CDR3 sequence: CASSYGLAGAYNEQFF. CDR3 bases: TGTGCCAGCAGTTACGGTCTAGCGGGAGCCTACAATGAGCAGTTCTTC.

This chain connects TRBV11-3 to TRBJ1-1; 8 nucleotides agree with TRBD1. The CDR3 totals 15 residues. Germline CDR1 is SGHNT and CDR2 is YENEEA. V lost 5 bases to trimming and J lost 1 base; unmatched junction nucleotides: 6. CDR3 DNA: TGTGCCAGCAGCCTGGGGGACAGGCGGAACACTGAAGCTTTCTTT. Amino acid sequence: CASSLGDRRNTEAFF.

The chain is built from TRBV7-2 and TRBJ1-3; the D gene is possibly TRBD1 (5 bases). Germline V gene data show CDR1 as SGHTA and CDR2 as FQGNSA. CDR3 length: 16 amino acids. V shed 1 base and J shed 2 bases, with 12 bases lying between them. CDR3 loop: CASSLEAPGTGNTIYF. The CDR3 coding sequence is TGTGCCAGCAGCTTAGAGGCCCCAGGGACTGGAAACACCATATATTTT.